This TCR beta chain came from a study of T-cell memory formation after mild COVID-19. Overall study: The study found TCR clusters largely donor specific. Points from the study as a whole: The pre-infection memory compartment contained some responding clones, suggesting cross-reactive memory joined. From day 15 to 85, contracting clones were balanced between CD4 and CD8, whereas later expanders leaned toward CD4+.

For this clonotype: The antigen is not known.

The CDR3 extends over 15 amino acids. V dropped 0 bases and J dropped 0; count of bases not matched to a gene: 2. Per germline, CDR1 MNHEY and CDR2 SVGEGT. From 5'RACE with constant-segment primers came TCR alpha and TCR beta cDNA libraries that carried sample barcodes and UMIs. TCRdb fed the 5' RACE reads into MiXCR, producing one record per CDR3 protein. The data hold approximately 150,000 distinct CDR3 sequences, with roughly 14% observed a single time. The sequenced sample was PBMCs or a T cell subset sorted from them (not recorded which). The TCR originated in an adult woman who had mild COVID-19 (a few samples of this study predate the infection). Cell type and time point are not known. The rearrangement uses TRBV6-2 or TRBV6-3 and TRBJ2-7; 7 bases are shared with TRBD1. The DNA for the CDR3 is TGTGCCAGCAGTTACTCACGGGACAGCTCCTACGAGCAGTACTTC. Its protein is CASSYSRDSSYEQYF.